The 4 T cell receptor beta chains below all came from one sample that was sequenced in a study of graft-versus-host responses after intestinal transplantation. Antigens for these TCRs are unknown. Data came from immunoSEQ multiplex PCR; TCRdb stores just in-frame clones and leaves some out. The sample includes around 100,000 clones, about 90% of them seen just once. The sequencing here drew on unstimulated CD4+ T cells sorted from spleen or lymph node cells, taken before transplant. The receptor set was obtained from a human donor who was the organ donor for an intestinal transplant.

J is TRBJ1-2 and V is TRBV28; D unclear. Germline CDR1 is MDHEN and CDR2 is SYDVKM. Trimming took off 6 bases at V and 7 bases at J, with 18 bases between the two ends. The CDR3 is 14 residues long. The CDR3 sequence: CASRGSGSLRGYTF. In nucleotides, the CDR3 is TGTGCCAGCAGAGGTTCAGGATCTCTTCGTGGCTACACCTTC.

This chain joins TRBV5-8 and TRBJ1-2; D is unresolved. CDR1 is SGHTS, CDR2 YDEGEE, per germline. The CDR3 length is 15 residues. Trimming took 0 bases from V and 2 from J, leaving 11 bases between them. The DNA of the CDR3 is TGTGCCAGCAGCTTGGTCGCAGCTTCAAACTATGGCTACACCTTC. This translates into CASSLVAASNYGYTF.

The rearrangement joins TRBV27 to TRBJ2-7; TRBD1 matches 7 bases. Trimming at V came to 2 bases and at J to 0 bases, leaving 4 bases not matched to a gene. The germline V gene encodes CDR1 MNHEY and CDR2 SMNVEV (reference sequence). This CDR3 region has 15 residues. This CDR3 reads CASSLTWDSSYEQYF. DNA for the CDR3: TGTGCCAGCAGTTTAACCTGGGACAGCTCCTACGAGCAGTACTTC.

This clone was observed once. The chain couples TRBV6-5 to TRBJ2-7; possibly TRBD1 for D (5 bases). V gave up 6 bases and J gave up 3 bases, with 12 bases separating them. The CDR3 length is 13 residues. CDR1 and CDR2 (germline): MNHEY, SVGAGI. CDR3 loop: CASRVDRGYEQYF. The DNA of the CDR3 is TGTGCCAGCAGGGTAGACAGAGGCTACGAGCAGTACTTC.